This T cell receptor (beta chain) was profiled in a study of regulatory T cells in long-lasting Graves disease. This CDR3 spans 14 amino acids. V shed 2 bases and J shed 0 bases, with 6 bases lying between them. Germline V gene lookup returns CDR1 KGHDR and CDR2 SFDVKD. Time point here: newly diagnosed GD, antithyroid drugs for less than 3 months. TCR sequences were obtained from RNA taken from PBMCs. Arm-PCR of CDR3 regions and iRepertoire HTBI primers were the basis on which TCR beta libraries were built. TCRdb ran MiXCR on the multiplex PCR reads and lists one entry per CDR3 protein. The data contain about 540,000 distinct CDR3 sequences, roughly 14% of them singletons. This clonotype occurred many times. The antigen remains undetermined. Study-wide results and limits: No thyroid tissue was studied; the work used peripheral blood only. New patients shared over 900 public clonotypes, and persistent patients shared more, with around 2,600.

These data were likewise used in another study, on T cells in Graves' hyperthyroidism and ophthalmopathy.

This clonotype originated in a man aged 25-45 years with Graves disease. The chain uses TRBV24-1 and TRBJ1-2; D is ambiguous. Sample: peripheral blood mononuclear cells (PBMCs), taken at new diagnosis, from a patient treated with antithyroid drugs. For the CDR3, the DNA is TGTGCCACCAGTGATTACGGGGCTAACTATGGCTACACCTTC. This translates into CATSDYGANYGYTF.